The clone carrying this T cell receptor (beta chain) was picked up a small number of times. The target antigen is unknown. One entry per CDR3 protein results from TCRdb running MiXCR on the 5' RACE reads. The table includes roughly 91,000 distinct CDR3 sequences, about a fifth detected once. This sample is part of a study of spatial heterogeneity in lung cancer. Study results and limitations: Ubiquitous, expanded tumor-derived TCRs were more frequently observed in blood at resection than at follow-up.

Time point noted: sample taken at primary tumor resection. The sequenced material consisted of unsorted whole RNA from tumor, nontumor lung or frozen PBMC. V lost 3 bases, J lost 2 bases, and 7 bases stayed unmatched. This CDR3 spans 16 amino acids. This receptor was obtained from a male donor with early-stage non-small cell lung cancer. The source material was PBMCs, sampled at surgery. The chain employs TRBV12-3 or TRBV12-4 and TRBJ2-3; 8 bases are shared with TRBD1. For the CDR3, the DNA is TGTGCCAGCAGTTTGCGGCAGGGGGCGGTCACAGATACGCAGTATTTT. As protein: CASSLRQGAVTDTQYF.